These T cell receptor beta chains were read from a single sample in a study of T cell repertoires in cytomegalovirus infection. TCRdb redid the calling of the reads with MiXCR, one entry per CDR3 protein. The table lists about 60,000 distinct CDR3 sequences, 15% to 25% of them singletons, with roughly 67% in the top ten. These receptors have no identified antigens. This sample comprised CD8+ T cells from cultured PBMCs, obtained from culture after CMV antigen stimulation. The receptors originated from a human donor in good health (CMV status not recorded). Some clones in this sample may be carry-over from other donors' samples. The CDR3 runs from the conserved cysteine through the conserved F or W. Fields, in order: CDR3 protein, J gene, V gene.

CASSFGQGGIEAFF,TRBJ1-1,TRBV6-2/TRBV6-3
CASSYSSTEAFF,TRBJ1-1,TRBV7-2
CASSFTSSYNEQFF,TRBJ2-1,TRBV11-2
CASSIRGQGRIHEQFF,TRBJ2-1,TRBV19
CSVEVELAENEQFF,TRBJ2-1,TRBV29-1
CASSPRGQDDTDTQYF,TRBJ2-3,TRBV7-8
CASSQSTGANSPLHF,TRBJ1-6,TRBV7-3
CASSLPPREQYF,TRBJ2-7,TRBV28
CASNRGGILSGANVLTF,TRBJ2-6,TRBV28
CSASDRDSRYEQYF,TRBJ2-7,TRBV20-1
CASSPSPGLAGASYNEQFF,TRBJ2-1,TRBV7-2
CASSYDWTGTYEQYF,TRBJ2-7,TRBV6-5
CASSPTQSEQYF,TRBJ2-7,TRBV7-2
CASSLFLGETQYF,TRBJ2-5,TRBV6-2/TRBV6-3
CASSYAADLVNQPQHF,TRBJ1-5,TRBV6-2/TRBV6-3
CASSQTAGISYEQYF,TRBJ2-7,TRBV6-2/TRBV6-3
CASSPQGSGGYTF,TRBJ1-2,TRBV19
CASSLAEGLSVEQFF,TRBJ2-1,TRBV7-2
CASSDPGLAEAFF,TRBJ1-1,TRBV25-1
CASTLEVQYEKLFF,TRBJ1-4,TRBV7-9
CASSLSRLSSGGSSYNEQFF,TRBJ2-1,TRBV7-8
CASSQEDSSSYEQYF,TRBJ2-7,TRBV7-6
CASSLTAGEQYF,TRBJ2-7,TRBV7-2
CASSPLTTRGGIENIQYF,TRBJ2-4,TRBV6-5
CAISEQVADTQYF,TRBJ2-3,TRBV10-3
CASSLDEQFF,TRBJ2-1,TRBV12-3/TRBV12-4
CAAGQGGEQYF,TRBJ2-7,TRBV5-6
CSVEELASGEADTQYF,TRBJ2-3,TRBV29-1
CASSQDPVTGNTIYF,TRBJ1-3,TRBV4-2
CASTPFSSLNTEAFF,TRBJ1-1,TRBV6-6
CASSLALGYNEQFF,TRBJ2-1,TRBV7-2
CASSFTQGNYGYTF,TRBJ1-2,TRBV7-2
CASTLGTSGGNNEQFF,TRBJ2-1,TRBV7-2
CASSLKAGGLYEQYF,TRBJ2-7,TRBV7-3
CASSLLAGAPYNEQFF,TRBJ2-1,TRBV6-5
CASSPHTGGSYNEQFF,TRBJ2-1,TRBV7-6
CASSLSGTGIQETQYF,TRBJ2-5,TRBV28
CASSQDAGPSYNEQFF,TRBJ2-1,TRBV4-1
CASRWALEAFF,TRBJ1-1,TRBV2
CASSLRSVWEQYF,TRBJ2-7,TRBV7-9
CSVWRGLAFF,TRBJ1-1,TRBV29-1
CASSQERGPTYEQYF,TRBJ2-7,TRBV4-3
CASSRDILNTEAFF,TRBJ1-1,TRBV28
CASSLAPGGRDTQYF,TRBJ2-3,TRBV12-3/TRBV12-4
CASGPGQGNQPQHF,TRBJ1-5,TRBV9
CASSYRYGYTF,TRBJ1-2,TRBV12-3/TRBV12-4
CASSYMNSNQPQHF,TRBJ1-5,TRBV6-2/TRBV6-3